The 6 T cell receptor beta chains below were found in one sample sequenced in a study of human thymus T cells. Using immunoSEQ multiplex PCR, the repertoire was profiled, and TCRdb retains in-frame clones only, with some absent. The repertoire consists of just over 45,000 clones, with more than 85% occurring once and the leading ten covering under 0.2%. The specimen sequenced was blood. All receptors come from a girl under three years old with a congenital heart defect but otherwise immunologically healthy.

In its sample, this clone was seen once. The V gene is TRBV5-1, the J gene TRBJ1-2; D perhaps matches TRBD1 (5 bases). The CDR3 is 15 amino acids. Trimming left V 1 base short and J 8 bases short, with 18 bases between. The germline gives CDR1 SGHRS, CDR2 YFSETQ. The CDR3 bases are TGCGCCAGCAGCTTGCGACACTCGGGGGAGGGAGGCTACACCTTC. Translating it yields CASSLRHSGEGGYTF. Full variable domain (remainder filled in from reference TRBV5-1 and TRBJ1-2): KAGVTQTPRYLIKTRGQQVTLSCSPISGHRSVSWYQQTPGQGLQFLFEYFSETQRNKGNFPGRFSGRQFSNSRSEMNVSTLELGDSALYLCASSLRHSGEGGYTFGSGTRLTVV.

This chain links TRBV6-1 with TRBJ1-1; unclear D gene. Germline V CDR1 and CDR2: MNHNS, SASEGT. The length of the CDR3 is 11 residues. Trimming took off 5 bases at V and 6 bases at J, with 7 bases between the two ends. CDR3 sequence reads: CASSYKSEAFF. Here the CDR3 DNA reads TGTGCCAGCAGTTACAAGTCTGAAGCTTTCTTT.

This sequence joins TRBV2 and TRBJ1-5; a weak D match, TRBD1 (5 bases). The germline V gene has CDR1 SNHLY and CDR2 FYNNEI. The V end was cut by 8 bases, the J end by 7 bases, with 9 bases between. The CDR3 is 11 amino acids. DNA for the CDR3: TGTGCCAGCGGGACGGGGCAGCCCCAGCATTTT. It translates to CASGTGQPQHF.

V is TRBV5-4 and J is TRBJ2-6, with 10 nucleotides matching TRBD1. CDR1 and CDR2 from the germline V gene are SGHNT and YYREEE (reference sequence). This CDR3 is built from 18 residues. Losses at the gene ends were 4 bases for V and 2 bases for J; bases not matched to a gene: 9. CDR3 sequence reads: CASSPDRGRPTGANVLTF. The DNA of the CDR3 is TGTGCCAGCAGCCCCGACAGGGGGCGCCCCACTGGGGCCAACGTCCTGACTTTC. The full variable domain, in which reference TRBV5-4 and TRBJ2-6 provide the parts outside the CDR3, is ETGVTQSPTHLIKTRGQQVTLRCSSQSGHNTVSWYQQALGQGPQFIFQYYREEENGRGNFPPRFSGLQFPNYSSELNVNALELDDSALYLCASSPDRGRPTGANVLTFGAGSRLTVL.

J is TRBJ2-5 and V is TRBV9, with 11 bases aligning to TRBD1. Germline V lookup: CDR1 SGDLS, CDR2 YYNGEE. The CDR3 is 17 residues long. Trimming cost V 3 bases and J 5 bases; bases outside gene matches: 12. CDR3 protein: CASSANTGTGGRETQYF. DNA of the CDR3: TGTGCCAGCAGCGCTAATACCGGGACAGGGGGGAGGGAGACCCAGTACTTC.

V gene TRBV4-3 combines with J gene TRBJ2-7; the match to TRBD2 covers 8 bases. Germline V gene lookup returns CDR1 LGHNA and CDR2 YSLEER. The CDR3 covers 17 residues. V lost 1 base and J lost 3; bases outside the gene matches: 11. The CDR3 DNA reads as TGCGCCAGCAGCCAAGCGGCTAGCGGGTCCACCCTCTACGAGCAGTACTTC. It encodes CASSQAASGSTLYEQYF.